This T cell receptor (beta chain) was found in a study of early T cells in non-severe SARS-CoV-2 infection. Study-level information: Sequenced material consisted of bulk RNA (from unsorted whole blood), and chains were unpaired.

There are many counts of this clonotype. Its antigen is still unknown. Molecules of cDNA were individually given unique molecular identifiers that were attached to them. TCRdb passed the 5' RACE reads through MiXCR, listing each CDR3 protein once. This table has approximately 35,000 distinct CDR3 sequences, around 5.9% appearing once. Study conclusions and caveats: VDJdb matching, biased toward anti-spike CD8 responses, missed private and CD4 specificities.

This CDR3 has 12 residues. V lost 1 base to trimming and J lost 6 bases, with 9 bases between them. Germline-derived CDR1 and CDR2 are GTSNPN and SVGIG (reference sequence). V is TRBV30 and J is TRBJ1-1; D is unresolved. Material: whole blood. The source of this sequence is an adult who was a healthcare worker with PCR-confirmed SARS-CoV-2 infection or an uninfected control (not recorded which). In DNA form, the CDR3 reads TGTGCCTGGAGTGCCTCGTCCTCTGAAGCTTTCTTT. Residues: CAWSASSSEAFF.